Presented here are 30 T cell receptor beta chains from one specimen sequenced in a study of metastatic and nonmetastatic thyroid tumors. TCRdb reprocessed the PCR reads via MiXCR. The sample includes around 15,000 clones, roughly 20% of them seen just once. No treatment of any kind had been given to any patient before thyroid surgery. The sequenced material came from adjacent normal tissue. Source of these receptors: a female donor with papillary thyroid cancer or a benign thyroid nodule (not recorded which). Some clones in this sample may be carry-over from other donors' samples.

This clone appeared many times. The V and J genes are TRBV20-1 and TRBJ2-1, with 12 bases matching TRBD2. Germline CDR1 and CDR2: DFQATT and SNEGSKA (reference sequence). The CDR3 is 15 residues long. The junction had 8 bases not matched to a gene; V was cut back by 2 bases and J by 9 bases. CDR3 sequence (DNA): TGCAGTGCTAGACGCCCGGGACTAGCGGGTTTTGAGCAGTTCTTC. This codes for CSARRPGLAGFEQFF.

As concerns this clone: Mismatch with germline at one junction end may stem from a read error. V is TRBV14 and J is TRBJ2-7; 7 bases line up with TRBD1. The CDR3 is made up of 15 amino acids. Germline lookup yields CDR1 SGHDN and CDR2 FVKESK. DNA of the CDR3: TGTGCCAGCAGCCGAGGACAGGTAAAGTCCTACGGGCAGTACTTC. Its protein product is CASSRGQVKSYGQYF.

This clone was observed a few times. The chain employs TRBV20-1 and TRBJ2-1; TRBD2 agrees at 12 bases. The V segment lost 4 bases and the J segment 9 bases; nucleotides outside the gene matches: 7. Germline CDR1 is DFQATT and CDR2 is SNEGSKA (reference sequence). CDR3 length: 14 residues. The DNA for the CDR3 is TGCAGTGCTACTCTAGCGGGAGGGCCAAGTGAGCAGTTCTTC. Its protein product is CSATLAGGPSEQFF.

This clone turned up a few times. V gene TRBV28 combines with J gene TRBJ2-3; no clear D gene. The germline CDR1 and CDR2 sequences are MDHEN and SYDVKM. V dropped 2 bases and J dropped 0 bases, with 12 bases sitting between them. This CDR3 spans 16 amino acids. The CDR3 loop is CASSLMPVSSTDTQYF. The DNA of the CDR3 is TGTGCCAGCAGTTTAATGCCAGTGTCTAGCACAGATACGCAGTATTTT.

The gene calls are TRBV5-1 and TRBJ2-1, with TRBD1 identical over 7 bases. V lost 4 bases, J lost 6 bases, and 10 bases stayed unmatched. The germline gives CDR1 SGHRS, CDR2 YFSETQ. The CDR3 runs 15 residues. CDR3 DNA: TGCGCCAGCAGCCCACAGGGGTTCTCGATCAATGAGCAGTTCTTC. Amino acid sequence: CASSPQGFSINEQFF.

Judged by abundance, this clone is medium-sized (0.01 to 0.1%). This chain joins TRBV12-3 or TRBV12-4 and TRBJ2-1; the match to TRBD1 covers 8 bases. Unmatched junction bases numbered 3, after V lost 11 bases and J lost 6 bases. The CDR3 sequence is 11 residues long. CDR3 sequence: CAGGQGNEQFF. Here the CDR3 DNA reads TGTGCCGGAGGACAGGGCAATGAGCAGTTCTTC.

This clone was found once. The rearrangement joins TRBV4-2 to TRBJ2-5, with 7 bases that match TRBD2. The CDR3 is 16 amino acids. V lost 4 bases to trimming and J lost 2 bases; unmatched junction nucleotides: 10. Germline loops: CDR1 LGHNA, CDR2 YNFKEQ. DNA for the CDR3: TGTGCCAGCAGCCCCTACGGAGCTAGCGGACAAGAGACCCAGTACTTC. This encodes CASSPYGASGQETQYF.

This clone is medium-sized. J is TRBJ2-3 and V is TRBV24-1, with 8 bases aligning to TRBD2. The germline gives CDR1 KGHDR, CDR2 SFDVKD. The junction had 7 bases not matched to a gene; V was cut back by 5 bases and J by 4 bases. The CDR3 contains 15 residues. CDR3 in DNA: TGTGCCACCAGTGGGACGGGAGGGCCATCAGATACGCAGTATTTT. Translated, it gives CATSGTGGPSDTQYF.

V and J are TRBV20-1 and TRBJ2-3; weak D call: TRBD2 (5 bases). Germline-derived CDR1 and CDR2 are DFQATT and SNEGSKA (reference sequence). V was cut by 8 bases and J by 1 base, with 22 bases left in between. This CDR3 region has 16 residues. The CDR3 DNA follows: TGCAGTACTGGAGCCTCGGCCCTCGGGGGCACAGATACGCAGTATTTT. It yields the protein CSTGASALGGTDTQYF.

V usage is TRBV19 and J usage is TRBJ1-3; D unresolved. The CDR3 contains 14 residues. The germline CDR1 and CDR2 sequences are LNHDA and SQIVND (reference sequence). V shed 7 bases and J shed 2 bases, with 12 bases lying between them. This CDR3 is CASMLHLAGNTIYF. DNA of the CDR3: TGTGCCAGTATGCTACATCTCGCTGGAAACACCATATATTTT.

This clone was seen a handful of times. The chain carries TRBV12-3 or TRBV12-4 and TRBJ2-1; 7 nucleotides agree with TRBD2. V lost 7 bases and J lost 10; bases outside the gene matches: 10. The CDR3 is 13 residues long. The CDR3 spells CASIKRLAGEQFF. The CDR3, as DNA: TGTGCCAGCATCAAACGACTAGCAGGCGAGCAGTTCTTC.

This clone is termed medium-sized (0.01 to 0.1%). This chain uses TRBV7-2 with TRBJ2-7, with 10 bases lining up with TRBD2. CDR1 and CDR2 (germline): SGHTA, FQGNSA. The CDR3 is made up of 15 amino acids. V lost 1 base, J lost 3 bases, and 3 bases stayed unmatched. The CDR3 loop is CASSLGGTSVYEQYF. The CDR3 DNA follows: TGTGCCAGCAGCTTAGGGGGGACTAGCGTCTACGAGCAGTACTTC.

This clone was seen repeatedly, ten times or more. A clone one base away is much larger, so this may be a read error. CDR3 amino acids: CASSRAPGENTEAFF. For the CDR3, the DNA is TGCGCCAGCAGCCGAGCTCCAGGGGAGAACACTGAAGCTTTCTTT. The genes are TRBV4-1 and TRBJ1-1; TRBD1 is a possible D gene (6 bases). Per the germline V gene, CDR1 is MGHRA and CDR2 is YSYEKL. V was cut by 4 bases and J by 1 base, with 13 bases left in between. The CDR3 consists of 15 residues.

The genes are TRBV19 and TRBJ2-7; 9 nucleotides align to TRBD2. This CDR3 spans 15 amino acids. V gave up 6 bases and J gave up 4 bases; unmatched junction bases: 10. The germline V gene has CDR1 LNHDA and CDR2 SQIVND (reference sequence). CDR3 sequence: CASSWTSEMGYEQYF. CDR3 coding DNA: TGTGCCAGTAGCTGGACTAGCGAGATGGGGTACGAGCAGTACTTC. The whole variable domain, filled in from reference TRBV19 and TRBJ2-7, reads DGGITQSPKYLFRKEGQNVTLSCEQNLNHDAMYWYRQDPGQGLRLIYYSQIVNDFQKGDIAEGYSVSREKKESFPLTVTSAQKNPTAFYLCASSWTSEMGYEQYFGPGTRLTVT.

By sample share, this clone is medium-sized. The rearrangement joins TRBV20-1 to TRBJ2-7; the D gene is possibly TRBD1 (6 bases). This CDR3 has 13 amino acids. Looked up from germline, CDR1 is DFQATT and CDR2 is SNEGSKA (reference sequence). Between the trimmed V and J ends, which lost 3 bases and 4 bases, there was a span of 13 bases. CDR3 DNA sequence: TGCAGTGCTAGTCGACAGGAGGCTTACGAGCAGTACTTC. Residues: CSASRQEAYEQYF.

This clone has only a few counts. The rearrangement joins TRBV28 to TRBJ1-3, with D unclear. Deletions cut 3 bases from V and 7 bases from J, with 10 bases between. Germline CDR1 reads MDHEN; CDR2 reads SYDVKM. This CDR3 has 13 amino acids. The CDR3 reads CASSFPPWNTIYF. The CDR3 bases are TGTGCCAGCAGTTTCCCTCCTTGGAACACCATATATTTT.

This clone was seen only a few times. DNA for the CDR3: TGTGCCAGCAGTGAAGAGATTAGATGGGAGCAGTTCTTC. This codes for CASSEEIRWEQFF. The gene calls are TRBV6-1 and TRBJ2-1; D uncertain. The germline gives CDR1 MNHNS, CDR2 SASEGT. The CDR3 loop spans 13 amino acids. V was clipped by 1 base and J by 10 bases, with 11 bases between them.

At least ten counts were recorded for this clone. The chain joins TRBV5-1 to TRBJ2-2; 8 bases line up with TRBD1. The CDR3 has 16 amino acids. Germline V lookup: CDR1 SGHRS, CDR2 YFSETQ. V trimming: 3 bases; J trimming: 3 bases; junction bases outside the gene matches: 7. CDR3 protein: CASSYGQGAYTGELFF. Here the CDR3 DNA reads TGCGCCAGCAGCTACGGACAGGGAGCCTACACCGGGGAGCTGTTTTTT.

This clone turned up a few times. This chain joins TRBV6-4 and TRBJ2-1; the match to TRBD2 covers 7 bases. The germline V gene has CDR1 MRHNA and CDR2 SNTAGT. With 6 bases clipped from V and 8 bases from J, the junction kept 10 bases outside the gene matches. The CDR3 totals 14 residues. Written as DNA, the CDR3 is TGTGCCAGCAGCCCGGCGGGAGAGATCGATGAGCAGTTCTTC. Protein: CASSPAGEIDEQFF.

This clone is labeled medium-sized (0.01 to 0.1%). The V gene is TRBV28, the J gene TRBJ2-7, with D tentatively TRBD1 (5 bases). The ends were cut back, 8 bases at V and 0 bases at J, with 8 bases in the middle. The CDR3 spans 12 residues. Germline CDR1 MDHEN, CDR2 SYDVKM. The CDR3 DNA is TGTGCCAGCGGGGCTAGCTCCTACGAGCAGTACTTC. Amino acids: CASGASSYEQYF.

About this clone: A read error may explain this, as a much larger clone is one base away. The sample has other DNA sequences that encode this CDR3 too. This sequence joins TRBV5-6 and TRBJ2-3; D gene unclear. This CDR3 region has 14 residues. The germline V gene encodes CDR1 SGHDT and CDR2 YYEEEE. Trimming took 4 bases from V and 4 from J, leaving 13 bases between them. The CDR3 sequence is CASSTRVLADTQYF. CDR3 sequence (DNA): TGTGCCAGCAGCACAAGGGTCCTGGCAGATACGCAGTATTTT.

In this sample, this clone turned up many times. This may stem from a read error, because a much larger clone lies one nucleotide away. This rearrangement joins TRBV5-1 to TRBJ2-5; TRBD1 matches 11 bases. J gave up 0 bases and V 0 bases, and 4 bases lay outside the gene matches. This CDR3 contains 17 residues. CDR1 and CDR2 (germline): SGHRS, YFSETQ. DNA for the CDR3: TGCGCCAGCAGCTTGGGCTGGGACAGGGGGTACCAAGAGACCCAGTACTTC. Translating it yields CASSLGWDRGYQETQYF.

As regards this clone: The missing conserved phenylalanine or tryptophan at the end of this CDR3 makes a read error likely. No DNA is shown, since the ends of the CDR3 on it are uncertain; the CDR3 is the one TCRdb lists. The V and J genes are TRBV20-1 and TRBJ2-1; the D segment call TRBD2 is taken from the table without a DNA check. Both ends counted, the CDR3 spans 14 residues. Germline V gene data show CDR1 as DFQATT and CDR2 as SNEGSKA (reference sequence). CDR3 loop: CSARASGGYNEQFL.

The chain combines TRBV30 with TRBJ1-6; D remains ambiguous. CDR1 is GTSNPN and CDR2 is SVGIG in the germline V gene (reference sequence). Trimming pared 4 bases from V and 0 bases from J, leaving 4 bases between. This CDR3 has 13 residues. DNA of the CDR3: TGTGCCTGGACGGGCTCCTATAATTCACCCCTCCACTTT. This gives the protein CAWTGSYNSPLHF.

Many counts were recorded for this clone. V is TRBV4-2 and J is TRBJ2-4; D is possibly TRBD2 (5 bases). With 2 bases removed from V and 0 bases from J, the gap between germline ends came to 11 bases. This CDR3 spans 16 amino acids. In germline, CDR1 is LGHNA, CDR2 YNFKEQ. DNA for the CDR3: TGTGCCAGCAGCCAATCGGAAGGACTAGCCAAAAACATTCAGTACTTC. Its protein is CASSQSEGLAKNIQYF.

By sample share, this clone is medium-sized. This sequence joins TRBV5-1 and TRBJ2-7; D possibly matches TRBD1 or TRBD2 (6 bases each). This CDR3 is 15 amino acids long. The germline V gene has CDR1 SGHRS and CDR2 YFSETQ. Trimming shortened V by 0 bases and J by 4 bases, and 14 bases separated the two germline ends. In DNA form, the CDR3 reads TGCGCCAGCAGCTTGGGCGCAGGGGAGGTTTACGAGCAGTACTTC. Translation: CASSLGAGEVYEQYF.

This clone was found many times. The genes are TRBV16 and TRBJ2-5; either TRBD1 or TRBD2 may fit D (5 bases each). Germline V gene data show CDR1 as KGHSY and CDR2 as FQNENV. The CDR3 is 16 amino acids. Trimming cost V 4 bases and J 3 bases, with 18 bases left between them. CDR3 region: CASSRRDPIWEETQYF. CDR3 bases: TGTGCCAGCAGCCGCCGGGACCCCATATGGGAAGAGACCCAGTACTTC.

In this sample, this clone is medium-sized. V gene TRBV12-3 or TRBV12-4 combines with J gene TRBJ2-7, with 8 bases aligning to TRBD1. CDR3 length equals 15 residues. Trimming cost V 5 bases and J 3 bases; bases outside gene matches: 9. The CDR3 loop reads CASSAGAGGIYEQYF. The DNA of the CDR3 is TGTGCCAGCAGTGCTGGGGCAGGGGGCATCTACGAGCAGTACTTC.

The chain recombines TRBV20-1 with TRBJ2-1; D tentatively fits TRBD1 or TRBD2 (5 bases each). This CDR3 comprises 14 residues. The V gene's germline CDR1 is DFQATT and CDR2 SNEGSKA (reference sequence). Trimming stripped 4 bases from V and 5 bases from J, with 15 bases between. CDR3 in amino acids: CSAIWDVWHNEQFF. CDR3 bases: TGCAGTGCTATTTGGGACGTCTGGCACAATGAGCAGTTCTTC.

By its share, this clone is medium-sized. This chain links TRBV6-5 with TRBJ2-3, with D tentatively TRBD2 (5 bases). V gave up 0 bases and J gave up 3 bases, with 7 bases separating them. The CDR3 spans 14 residues. Germline V CDR1 and CDR2: MNHEY, SVGAGI. The CDR3 protein is CASSYSSGTDTQYF. DNA for the CDR3: TGTGCCAGCAGTTACTCGTCGGGAACAGATACGCAGTATTTT.